The 32 T cell receptor beta chains below were found in one sample sequenced in a study of CDR3 diversity in severe acne. MiXCR, applied by TCRdb to the PCR reads, yields one record per CDR3 protein. The data contain about 100,000 distinct CDR3 sequences, roughly 51% of them singletons. The specimen sequenced was blood. The receptors originated from a male donor with acne.

In this sample, this clonotype turned up a few times. The V and J genes are TRBV25-1 and TRBJ2-2; 15 bases align to TRBD2. The ends lost 3 bases at V and 4 bases at J; junction bases unmatched: 3. CDR3 length: 17 amino acids. From germline, CDR1 is MGHDK and CDR2 SYGVNS. As DNA, the CDR3 is TGTGCCAGCAGTGAGGAGGGACTAGCGGGAGGCACCGGGGAGCTGTTTTTT. Its translation is CASSEEGLAGGTGELFF.

This clonotype has a count of ten or more. V gene TRBV5-1 combines with J gene TRBJ2-3; either TRBD1 or TRBD2 may fit D (5 bases each). In germline, CDR1 is SGHRS, CDR2 YFSETQ. The ends were cut back, 0 bases at V and 1 base at J, with 9 bases in the middle. The CDR3 is 15 residues long. The CDR3: CASSLAMGGTDTQYF. For the CDR3, the DNA is TGCGCCAGCAGCTTGGCGATGGGGGGCACAGATACGCAGTATTTT.

Points on this clonotype: As the CDR3 is not closed by the conserved phenylalanine or tryptophan, this likely results from a read error. J is TRBJ2-5 and V is TRBV2; 7 bases are shared with TRBD2. CDR3 size: 15 residues. Per the germline V gene, CDR1 is SNHLY and CDR2 is FYNNEI. Germline trimming cut 1 base from V and 4 bases from J; bases unmatched to any gene: 6. DNA of the CDR3: TGTGCCAGCAGTGAAGGGGCGGGAGTTCGAGAGACCCAGTACTCC. It codes for CASSEGAGVRETQYS.

The chain employs TRBV7-6 and TRBJ2-7, with 16 bases aligning to TRBD2. The CDR3 consists of 15 residues. The J segment lost 6 bases and the V segment lost 5 bases, leaving 4 bases of the junction unmatched. Germline V CDR1 and CDR2: SGHVS, FNYEAQ. The CDR3 bases are TGTGCCAGCAGCCCAGGGACTAGCGGGAGGGGCGAGCAGTACTTC. Translated, it gives CASSPGTSGRGEQYF.

In its sample, this clonotype was seen a few times. The J gene is TRBJ1-5, the V gene TRBV6-1; 7 bases map to TRBD1. J lost 6 bases, V lost 7 bases, and 9 bases had no gene match. CDR3 length equals 14 residues. Per the germline V gene, CDR1 is MNHNS and CDR2 is SASEGT. The CDR3 bases are TGTGCCAGCAACTCTGGAGGGGGCGTTCAGCCCCAGCATTTT. This translates into CASNSGGGVQPQHF.

The J gene is TRBJ2-7, the V gene TRBV24-1, with D tentatively TRBD2 (5 bases). Germline V gene data show CDR1 as KGHDR and CDR2 as SFDVKD. Trimming pared 9 bases from V and 3 bases from J, leaving 20 bases between. The CDR3 has 15 residues. CDR3 residues: CATGLGAGGSYEQYF. In nucleotides, the CDR3 is TGTGCCACCGGTCTCGGTGCGGGTGGAAGCTACGAGCAGTACTTC.

V usage is TRBV12-3 or TRBV12-4 and J usage is TRBJ2-5; 7 nucleotides align to TRBD2. Trimming removed 6 bases from V and 11 bases from J; junction bases left unmatched: 15. The CDR3 covers 14 residues. The CDR3 bases are TGTGCCAGCAGGGCGAGTACTACGGGAGGTTTGCAGTACTTC. This sequence encodes CASRASTTGGLQYF.

A few counts support this clonotype. CDR3 sequence reads: CASSLGGSTGELFF. The CDR3 nucleotides are TGTGCCAGTAGTTTGGGGGGATCCACCGGGGAGCTGTTTTTT. The rearrangement joins TRBV19 to TRBJ2-2, with a weak D call TRBD2 (6 bases). The CDR3 spans 14 residues. Germline V lookup: CDR1 LNHDA, CDR2 SQIVND (reference sequence). V shed 5 bases and J shed 4 bases, with 11 bases lying between them. Together with reference TRBV19 and TRBJ2-2, the CDR3 gives the full variable domain: DGGITQSPKYLFRKEGQNVTLSCEQNLNHDAMYWYRQDPGQGLRLIYYSQIVNDFQKGDIAEGYSVSREKKESFPLTVTSAQKNPTAFYLCASSLGGSTGELFFGEGSRLTVL.

The chain couples TRBV20-1 to TRBJ2-7; 9 positions match TRBD2. Germline lookup yields CDR1 DFQATT and CDR2 SNEGSKA (reference sequence). This CDR3 comprises 14 residues. V was clipped by 6 bases and J by 3 bases; unmatched bases: 9. The CDR3 is CSAFPTAGGYEQYF. CDR3 bases: TGCAGTGCCTTCCCGACAGCGGGAGGCTACGAGCAGTACTTC.

The chain employs TRBV20-1 and TRBJ2-1; D unresolved. CDR3 length equals 11 residues. V gave up 6 bases and J gave up 12 bases, with 15 bases separating them. The germline V gene encodes CDR1 DFQATT and CDR2 SNEGSKA (reference sequence). The CDR3 DNA is TGCAGTGCAAAAACTCTAGAAGGGCAGTTCTTC. It specifies CSAKTLEGQFF.

Comment on this clonotype: At one of its ends the junction is not consistent with the germline gene, which may arise from a read error. J is TRBJ2-2 and V is TRBV7-3, with 9 bases fitting TRBD2. CDR1 is SGHTA, CDR2 FQGTGA, per germline. The CDR3 loop spans 16 amino acids. The CDR3 is CASSVPRREGIGELLF. The CDR3 DNA reads as TGTGCCAGCAGCGTGCCTCGGCGGGAGGGGATCGGGGAGCTGCTTTTT.

This chain links TRBV27 with TRBJ1-1, with D uncertain. Germline CDR1 MNHEY, CDR2 SMNVEV (reference sequence). The CDR3 has 12 amino acids. V dropped 8 bases and J dropped 2 bases, with 9 bases sitting between them. The CDR3 nucleotides are TGTGCCAGCTCTGGAGCCAACACTGAAGCTTTCTTT. Translated: CASSGANTEAFF.

The chain recombines TRBV6-5 with TRBJ2-7, with 14 nucleotides matching TRBD2. The germline CDR1 and CDR2 sequences are MNHEY and SVGAGI. The CDR3 loop spans 14 amino acids. Germline trimming cut 6 bases from V and 5 bases from J; bases unmatched to any gene: 3. The CDR3 nucleotides are TGTGCCAGCAGGGGGACTAGCGGGAGTAACGAGCAGTACTTC. This encodes CASRGTSGSNEQYF.

This clonotype was seen many times. The rearrangement joins TRBV29-1 to TRBJ2-1; 7 bases line up with TRBD1. The J segment lost 4 bases and the V segment lost 3 bases, leaving 6 bases of the junction unmatched. There are 14 residues in the CDR3. Germline V gene data show CDR1 as SQVTM and CDR2 as ANQGSEA. The CDR3 nucleotides are TGCAGCGTTGACCCGGGACAGAGGTACAATGAGCAGTTCTTC. Translated, it gives CSVDPGQRYNEQFF.

This clonotype was counted at least ten times. The gene calls are TRBV7-2 and TRBJ2-7, with D tentatively TRBD2 (6 bases). CDR3 size: 16 residues. Trimming removed 5 bases at V and 4 bases at J, with 21 bases between. From germline, CDR1 is SGHTA and CDR2 FQGNSA. CDR3 region: CASSPRGAGSKYEQYF. DNA for the CDR3: TGTGCCAGCAGCCCGAGGGGCGCGGGGAGCAAATACGAGCAGTACTTC.

In this sample, this clonotype turned up many times. J is TRBJ1-2 and V is TRBV28; 10 bases agree with TRBD1. The CDR3 length is 16 residues. Germline V gene data show CDR1 as MDHEN and CDR2 as SYDVKM. Unmatched junction bases numbered 11, after V lost 4 bases and J lost 6 bases. DNA for the CDR3: TGTGCCAGCAGTTGGGGAGACAGGGGGCTTTTTCATGGCTACACCTTC. Its translation is CASSWGDRGLFHGYTF.

This chain uses TRBV29-1 with TRBJ1-1; D call uncertain. The length of the CDR3 is 11 residues. The V gene lost 3 bases and the J gene lost 4 bases, with 6 bases spanning the gap. Germline values: CDR1 SQVTM, CDR2 ANQGSEA. The CDR3 nucleotides read TGCAGCGTTGACCCGGGCACTGAAGCTTTCTTT. Its protein is CSVDPGTEAFF.

V and J are TRBV9 and TRBJ2-2; 11 bases are a match to TRBD1. After removal of 2 bases from V and 4 bases from J, the junction contained 4 bases not matched to a gene. CDR1 and CDR2 (germline): SGDLS, YYNGEE. The CDR3 sequence is 16 residues long. DNA for the CDR3: TGTGCCAGCAGCGTGAGGACAGGGGGCTTCACCGGGGAGCTGTTTTTT. Translated, it gives CASSVRTGGFTGELFF.

This clonotype was found many times. The J gene is TRBJ2-3, the V gene TRBV12-3 or TRBV12-4; 7 bases align to TRBD2. The CDR3 is 15 residues long. J was trimmed by 4 bases and V by 3 bases; bases with no gene match: 7. In nucleotides, the CDR3 is TGTGCCAGCAGTTTCCCTAGCGGAGGGCCAGATACGCAGTATTTT. The encoded protein is CASSFPSGGPDTQYF.

This clonotype was recorded at least ten times. CDR3 amino acids: CASSLMADTDTQYF. For the CDR3, the DNA is TGTGCCAGCAGCTTAATGGCTGACACAGATACGCAGTATTTT. This chain uses TRBV7-9 with TRBJ2-3; D is ambiguous. Between the trimmed V and J ends, which lost 2 bases and 2 bases, there was a span of 8 bases. This CDR3 spans 14 amino acids. Germline CDR1 is SEHNR and CDR2 is FQNEAQ (reference sequence).

The chain employs TRBV25-1 and TRBJ2-3, with 7 bases that match TRBD2. The CDR3 loop spans 14 amino acids. V dropped 8 bases and J dropped 4; count of bases not matched to a gene: 9. Germline CDR1 is MGHDK and CDR2 is SYGVNS. The CDR3 nucleotides read TGTGCCAGCCCCCGACTAGCTCGACCAGATACGCAGTATTTT. The encoded protein is CASPRLARPDTQYF.

Many counts were recorded for this clonotype. This rearrangement joins TRBV11-2 to TRBJ2-5, with D uncertain. The germline CDR1 and CDR2 sequences are SGHAT and FQNNGV. The CDR3 has 12 residues. V lost 6 bases and J 2 bases, leaving 7 bases between the germline ends. The CDR3 spells CASRRSQETQYF. CDR3 sequence (DNA): TGTGCCAGCAGGAGATCTCAAGAGACCCAGTACTTC.

The chain couples TRBV19 to TRBJ2-2; D might be TRBD1 or TRBD2, each matching 5 bases. Trimming took 6 bases from V and 0 from J, leaving 14 bases between them. Germline V gene lookup returns CDR1 LNHDA and CDR2 SQIVND (reference sequence). This CDR3 spans 16 amino acids. Here the CDR3 DNA reads TGTGCCAGTAGCCAGGGACGGATACCGAACACCGGGGAGCTGTTTTTT. Its translation: CASSQGRIPNTGELFF.

This clonotype was seen only a few times. The rearrangement joins TRBV27 to TRBJ2-1; D not certain. The V gene lost 4 bases and the J gene lost 10 bases, with 17 bases spanning the gap. Per germline, CDR1 MNHEY and CDR2 SMNVEV (reference sequence). This CDR3 spans 14 amino acids. The CDR3 nucleotides are TGTGCCAGCAGTTCCCCGACTCTTAGCAAAGAGCAGTTCTTC. Protein: CASSSPTLSKEQFF.

The CDR3, as DNA: TGTGCCAGCAGTTACTCGGGGGCTAGCGGGGCCTCTGGGGCCAACGTCCTGACTTTC. Translating it yields CASSYSGASGASGANVLTF. The V gene is TRBV6-5, the J gene TRBJ2-6; 9 bases map to TRBD2. The CDR3 contains 19 residues. CDR1 is MNHEY, CDR2 SVGAGI, per germline. V shed 0 bases, J shed 0 bases, and the junction held 6 bases outside the gene matches.

As for this clonotype: Its ends do not fully match the called genes, so a read error is possible. The chain employs TRBV7-6 and TRBJ2-7; D is perhaps TRBD2 (5 bases). The CDR3 is made up of 12 amino acids. CDR1 and CDR2 from the germline V gene are SGHVS and FNYEAQ. The CDR3 coding sequence is TGTGCCAGCAGCTTGGGGAAGGACTCCCTCCACTTC. This sequence encodes CASSLGKDSLHF.

In this sample, this clonotype turned up many times. The gene calls are TRBV4-1 and TRBJ1-2, with D perhaps matching TRBD1 (5 bases). The CDR3 loop spans 14 amino acids. Germline values: CDR1 MGHRA, CDR2 YSYEKL. V lost 6 bases and J 8 bases, leaving 19 bases between the germline ends. This CDR3 reads CASSPGRGSEGYTF. CDR3 nucleotides: TGCGCCAGCAGTCCGGGGAGGGGATCTGAAGGCTACACCTTC.

The sample holds many counts of this clonotype. CDR3 sequence (DNA): TGTGCCAGCAGCTTGGAACTAGCGGGACAAGAGACCCAGTACTTC. Protein sequence: CASSLELAGQETQYF. The chain uses TRBV5-8 and TRBJ2-5, with 10 bases matching TRBD2. The CDR3 is 15 amino acids. CDR1 and CDR2 (germline): SGHTS, YDEGEE. Trimming cost V 0 bases and J 2 bases; bases outside gene matches: 1.

Worth noting for this clonotype: A junction boundary mismatches the germline segment, possibly from a read error. This chain uses TRBV5-5 with TRBJ2-6; either TRBD1 or TRBD2 may fit D (6 bases each). The V gene's germline CDR1 is SGHKS and CDR2 YYEKEE (reference sequence). The CDR3 sequence is 16 residues long. In DNA form, the CDR3 reads TGCGCCAGCAGCCAAGTAGGGGGGCTTGGGGCCAACGTCCTGACTTTC. It is translated as CASSQVGGLGANVLTF.

CDR3 DNA sequence: TGTGCCAGCAGCGCAGGGGGCGGTGGGGCCAACGTCCTGACTTTC. Its translation: CASSAGGGGANVLTF. J is TRBJ2-6 and V is TRBV9; 8 nucleotides align to TRBD1. CDR1 and CDR2 from the germline V gene are SGDLS and YYNGEE. The CDR3 extends over 15 amino acids. Losses at the gene ends were 3 bases for V and 3 bases for J; bases not matched to a gene: 2.

In nucleotides, the CDR3 is TGTGCCGGGAAGCTTAAGGGCTACACCTTC. Translating it yields CAGKLKGYTF. V usage is TRBV7-2 and J usage is TRBJ1-2, with no clear D. This CDR3 is 10 amino acids long. Trimming removed 11 bases from V and 8 bases from J, with 12 bases in between. The germline gives CDR1 SGHTA, CDR2 FQGNSA.

This clonotype was seen repeatedly, ten times or more. The chain joins TRBV19 to TRBJ2-3; D unclear. V lost 1 base and J lost 2, with 7 bases in between. This CDR3 region has 14 residues. CDR1 is LNHDA, CDR2 SQIVND, per germline (reference sequence). Here the CDR3 reads CASSIGRVTDTQYF. As DNA, the CDR3 is TGTGCCAGTAGTATAGGTCGGGTCACAGATACGCAGTATTTT.